The rows below give T cell receptor beta chains drawn from one sample of a study of T-cell memory formation after mild COVID-19. TCRdb used MiXCR to reprocess the 5' RACE reads, holding one entry per CDR3 protein. The sample shows 200,000 or so distinct CDR3 sequences, around 16% of them seen only once. Sequencing was carried out using PBMCs or a T cell subset sorted from them (not recorded which). The source is an adult woman who had mild COVID-19 (a few samples of this study predate the infection). Cell type and time point are not known. The CDR3 runs from the conserved cysteine through the conserved F or W. D genes are given only for firm matches. Expanded clones are given a class, and other clones once, few, many or no size at all.

>NA|TRBV2|TRBJ2-2|NA
TGTGCCAGCACCCCCCAGGGGATCACCGGGGAGCTGTTTTTT
CASTPQGITGELFF
>NA|TRBV3-1|TRBJ1-1|NA
TGTGCCAGCAGGGGTAGGGGGAGTACCACTGAAGCTTTCTTT
CASRGRGSTTEAFF
>TRBD2|TRBV13|TRBJ2-7|NA
TGTGCCAGCAGCCCACCGGGACTAGTCTACGAGCAGTACTTC
CASSPPGLVYEQYF
>NA|TRBV9|TRBJ2-7|NA
TGTGCCAGCAGCGCGGGACAAGGACCACTTGGCGAGCAGTACTTC
CASSAGQGPLGEQYF
>TRBD1|TRBV7-2|TRBJ2-7|few
TGTGCCAGCAGCTCCTTAGACCTACAGGGGAGAGGCTCCTACGAGCAGTACTTC
CASSSLDLQGRGSYEQYF
>NA|TRBV12-3/TRBV12-4|TRBJ1-3|few
TGTGCCAGCAGTTTAGGAGGAAACTCTGGAAACACCATATATTTT
CASSLGGNSGNTIYF
>TRBD1|TRBV20-1|TRBJ2-3|NA
TGCAGTGCTAGCTCCGGGACAGGGAAACCCGCGCAGTATTTT
CSASSGTGKPAQYF
>NA|TRBV29-1|TRBJ1-1|once
TGCAGCGTTGGGAGGACCCCAAGGTCTGAAGCTTTCTTT
CSVGRTPRSEAFF
>TRBD1|TRBV18|TRBJ2-7|few
TGTGCCAGCTCCTTAATGACAGGGATCGACGAGCAGTACTTC
CASSLMTGIDEQYF
>TRBD1|TRBV3-1|TRBJ2-7|few
TGTGCCAGCAGCCGGACAGGGAGCTCCTACGAGCAGTACTTC
CASSRTGSSYEQYF
>NA|TRBV27|TRBJ1-2|NA
TGTGCCAGCAGTTTGGGGGGGATGGGCTACACCTTC
CASSLGGMGYTF
>TRBD2|TRBV6-2/TRBV6-3|TRBJ2-1|few
TGTGCCAGCAGTTACGGGACTAGCGGGCTTAGCTACAATGAGCAGTTCTTC
CASSYGTSGLSYNEQFF
>NA|TRBV5-1|TRBJ2-7|NA
TGCGCCAGAAGCTTGGGGGGGGCAGATTCCTCCTACGAGCAGTACTTC
CARSLGGADSSYEQYF
>NA|TRBV6-5|TRBJ2-6|few
TGTGCCAGCAGCCCAGTCGTGGGGAAGGGGTCTGGGGCCAACGTCCTGACTTTC
CASSPVVGKGSGANVLTF
>NA|TRBV28|TRBJ2-7|NA
TGTGCCACCGCGAGTGAAATGGCCTACGAGCAGTACTTC
CATASEMAYEQYF
>TRBD2|TRBV6-2/TRBV6-3|TRBJ2-3|NA
TGTGCCAGCACCCACGGGGGGGGTAGCACAGATACGCAGTATTTT
CASTHGGGSTDTQYF
>NA|TRBV5-1|TRBJ2-7|NA
TGCGCCAGCAGCTTGGCCCCGACACGGGACGAGCAGTACTTC
CASSLAPTRDEQYF
>NA|TRBV29-1|TRBJ1-3|few
TGCAGCGTTGGGATAACTGGAAACACCATATATTTT
CSVGITGNTIYF
>NA|TRBV6-4|TRBJ2-3|NA
TGTGCCAGCAGTGAGGCGCGGACAGATACGCAGTATTTT
CASSEARTDTQYF
>NA|TRBV7-9|TRBJ2-2|few
TGTGCCAGCAGCGTCAGAAACACCGGGGAGCTGTTTTTT
CASSVRNTGELFF
>TRBD2|TRBV27|TRBJ2-7|many
TGTGCCAGCAGTCTTAGGAGGACGGGACTAACGCCCTACGAGCAGTACTTC
CASSLRRTGLTPYEQYF
>NA|TRBV9|TRBJ2-1|few
TGTGCCAGCAGCGTAGCTCGGGGGCCCTCCTACAATGAGCAGTTCTTC
CASSVARGPSYNEQFF
>NA|TRBV18|TRBJ1-5|few
TGTGCCAGCTCTCGACAAGCCCTTGGGGAGCCCCAGCATTTT
CASSRQALGEPQHF
>NA|TRBV12-3/TRBV12-4|TRBJ2-4|few
TGTGCCAGCACCCGTGGGGTAGCCAAAAACATTCAGTACTTC
CASTRGVAKNIQYF
>NA|TRBV20-1|TRBJ2-2|few
TGCAGTGCTAGACTATCAGGGAACACCGGGGAGCTGTTTTTT
CSARLSGNTGELFF
>NA|TRBV6-5|TRBJ2-7|few
TGTGCCAGCACCGGGGGCGGGCACGCGGGGGAGCAGTACTTC
CASTGGGHAGEQYF
>NA|TRBV13|TRBJ2-3|few
TGTGCCAGCAGCGTCTGGGGGGTAAAGACAGATACGCAGTATTTT
CASSVWGVKTDTQYF
>NA|TRBV20-1|TRBJ1-1|few
TGCAGTGCTATCAGTGGGAACACTGAAGCTTTCTTT
CSAISGNTEAFF
>NA|TRBV5-1|TRBJ2-2|NA
TGCGCCAGCAGCTGGACACCCTCTAGGGACACCGGGGAGCTGTTTTTT
CASSWTPSRDTGELFF
>TRBD1|TRBV12-3/TRBV12-4|TRBJ1-6|few
TGTGCCAGCAGTTTCGGTCTGGGGGACAGGGGGTTGAATTCACCCCTCCACTTT
CASSFGLGDRGLNSPLHF
>TRBD2|TRBV18|TRBJ2-7|few
TGTGCCAGCTCACCACTAGGACTAGAGGCCGACGAGCAGTACTTC
CASSPLGLEADEQYF
>TRBD1|TRBV20-1|TRBJ1-5|once
TGCAGTGCTATCCTCGGGACAGGGGGTGAGCAGCCCCAGCATTTT
CSAILGTGGEQPQHF
>TRBD2|TRBV9|TRBJ2-7|few
TGTGCCAGCAGCGTAGGCGGGAGGGACCACGAGCAGTACTTC
CASSVGGRDHEQYF
>NA|TRBV6-5|TRBJ1-1|NA
TGTGCCAGCAGTTACTCCACCAGGGAGACTGAAGCTTTCTTT
CASSYSTRETEAFF
>TRBD1|TRBV20-1|TRBJ2-7|NA
TGCAGTGCCGGACAGGCCTACGAGCAGTACTTC
CSAGQAYEQYF
>NA|TRBV18|TRBJ1-2|NA
TGTGCCAGCTCACTACAAACCTCCTGGTATGGCTACACCTTC
CASSLQTSWYGYTF
>NA|TRBV15|TRBJ2-3|NA
TGTGCCACCAGCAGAGATTTTAGTTCCACAGATACGCAGTATTTT
CATSRDFSSTDTQYF
>NA|TRBV12-3/TRBV12-4|TRBJ1-1|few
TGTGCCAGCAATCAGGGGAACACTGAAGCTTTCTTT
CASNQGNTEAFF
>NA|TRBV7-8|TRBJ2-3|NA
TGTGCCAGCAGCAAAGGGGGTACAGTTAGCACAGATACGCAGTATTTT
CASSKGGTVSTDTQYF
>NA|TRBV5-1|TRBJ1-2|few
TGCGCCAGCAGCTTGGCCCCAGGGGAGTATGGCTACACCTTC
CASSLAPGEYGYTF
>NA|TRBV20-1|TRBJ2-3|many
TGCAGTGCTAGGGGGGGGGGCCGCTATACGCAGTATTTT
CSARGGGRYTQYF
>TRBD2|TRBV7-3|TRBJ2-1|few
TGTGCCAGCAGCGGTAGCGGGGGGCGGTACAATGAGCAGTTCTTC
CASSGSGGRYNEQFF